This T cell receptor beta chain originates from a study of vaccination and CD4 T cells after COVID-19 (dated by TCRdb to 2022 to 2024). About the study as a whole: Convalescent patients had a positive SARS-CoV-2 result on nasal swab PCR, and of these patients, nine had mild disease and one had severe disease. Post-COVID blood samples from convalescent patients were collected a median of about 100 days after diagnosis, with a range of 35 to 161 days. In over 8 COVID-19 convalescent patients and several infection-naive healthy vaccine recipients, the spike-specific CD4+ TCR repertoire before mRNA vaccination was compared with the repertoire after mRNA vaccination. The time from the second vaccine dose to post-vaccine blood sampling had a median of approximately 72 days and ranged from roughly 12 to 241 days. For three convalescent patients, samples were collected at an early post-vaccination timepoint (day 14) as well as at a late post-vaccination timepoint (days 161 to 241). Six males and four females were included in the convalescent cohort, with two Hispanic individuals, seven Caucasians, two Asians and one multiracial person represented. Two doses of either the Pfizer-BioNTech BNT162b2 vaccine (n=8) or the Moderna mRNA-1273 vaccine (n=2) were administered to participants. What the study reported, not specific to this receptor: The median count of SARS-CoV-2-reactive clonotypes went up from under 25 after infection to a few dozen after vaccination, although the change was not significant. The study included relatively few convalescent patients and did not analyze early timepoints after natural infection. Of the vaccine-specific clones found in convalescent patients, nearly all (304 of 307) were mono-reactive for SARS-CoV-2 spike instead of being cross-reactive with common cold coronaviruses. In convalescent patients, a median around 90% of post-vaccine SARS-CoV-2-reactive clones were detected only after vaccination, suggesting vaccine-specific priming.

The library was produced with PCR. The run used an Illumina iSeq 100. As for how the authors treated the data: Non-productive sequences were removed, and CDR3s not starting with C, not ending with F or W, or shorter than 7 amino acids were discarded. CDR3 homology was assessed with Levenshtein distances (stringdist) and unrooted phylogenetic trees (ape) in R version 3.6.1. In TCRdb, the public reads were trimmed at Q25 with fastp and aligned with MiXCR, with productive beta chains retained. Rows with a matching CDR3 protein are joined into one entry that keeps the most common DNA and genes. TCRdb, not the authors, supplied the V and J calls. This sample is represented by over 25,000 distinct CDR3 sequences; 50% of them were singletons. The ten largest clones take up 5% to 6.5% of the sample. Unmatched junction bases come to 9, with V trimmed by 4 bases and J by 4 bases. Counted from cysteine to phenylalanine, this CDR3 has 17 amino acids. CDR3 DNA is the only sequence kept; it has 51 bases, read in frame from the first base. CDR1 and CDR2, per the germline V gene, are MNHEY and SVGAGI.

This clonotype was detected only a few times. The clone's antigen remains unknown. Per-base quality was not reported, and no clone a single base away is much larger than it. This specimen's time point label, per the study, means: late sampling 161 to 241 days after vaccination in a few convalescent patients. The convalescent patients' positive SARS-CoV-2 PCR tests were from March to December 2020, which was before the Alpha, Beta and Delta variants emerged in the United States. Ficoll-Paque Plus gradient centrifugation was used to isolate PBMCs from whole blood, and the isolated PBMCs were then either used fresh or cryopreserved at -140C.

The receptor was derived from a human donor who had recovered from COVID-19. Sequences were derived from CD4+ T cells from blood, sampled about 7 months after SARS-CoV-2 vaccination. The chain employs TRBV6-5 and TRBJ2-5, with 13 middle bases fitting TRBD2. At the DNA level, the sequence is TGTGCCAGCAGTTCTATACCGGGACTAGCGGGGAGAGAGACCCAGTACTTC. Its protein reads: CASSSIPGLAGRETQYF.